This TCR beta chain was observed in a study of blood T cell repertoires in COVID-19. Study summary: Samples came from the United States, Italy and Spain, spanning acute and convalescent COVID-19. PBMCs, B-cell-depleted T cells, or T cells were the source of the cDNA or gDNA that made up the material.

Trimming took 10 bases from V and 2 from J; bases not matched to a gene: 7. This CDR3 is 13 amino acids long. Germline V gene data show CDR1 as MNHEY and CDR2 as SMNVEV (reference sequence). Method: immunoSEQ multiplex PCR; TCRdb's copy keeps in-frame clones and lacks some. The sample contains approximately 24,000 clones, about four fifths of which appear only once. The sample holds one count of this clone. The specimen was peripheral blood. The chain has TRBV27 and TRBJ2-7, with 8 bases lining up with TRBD1. The clonotype originates from a human donor in a cohort sampled during active COVID-19. CDR3 region: CATWTGTTYEQYF. The CDR3 bases are TGTGCCACCTGGACAGGGACAACCTACGAGCAGTACTTC.